The 5 T cell receptor beta chains below come from one sample, sequenced in a study of T cell responses to AZD1222 COVID-19 vaccine. Repertoires were generated with immunoSEQ multiplex PCR, while TCRdb's copy carries only in-frame clones and drops some. The data contain 100,000 to 120,000 clones, around 83% of them seen just once; the ten biggest clones take up around 3.2%. Sequencing used peripheral blood, obtained on day 0 of AZD1222 vaccination. The receptor source for this set is an adult in good health.

The chain couples TRBV5-1 to TRBJ1-3; TRBD1 is a possible D gene (5 bases). Germline V gives CDR1 SGHRS, CDR2 YFSETQ. V lost 5 bases, J lost 4 bases, and 16 bases lay in between. The CDR3 sequence is 15 residues long. Here the CDR3 reads CASSLAGVAGNTIYF. DNA for the CDR3: TGCGCCAGCAGTTTAGCGGGGGTCGCCGGAAACACCATATATTTT. The whole variable domain, remainder taken from reference TRBV5-1 and TRBJ1-3, is KAGVTQTPRYLIKTRGQQVTLSCSPISGHRSVSWYQQTPGQGLQFLFEYFSETQRNKGNFPGRFSGRQFSNSRSEMNVSTLELGDSALYLCASSLAGVAGNTIYFGEGSWLTVV.

The chain joins TRBV28 to TRBJ2-7; D not resolved. V was pared by 4 bases and J by 1 base, with 14 bases between. This CDR3 has 15 amino acids. Germline CDR1 reads MDHEN; CDR2 reads SYDVKM. The CDR3 loop reads CASSSAFFTSYEQYF. The CDR3 region has the DNA TGTGCCAGCAGTTCGGCTTTTTTTACTTCCTACGAGCAGTACTTC.

The chain couples TRBV5-8 to TRBJ2-7; 8 bases match TRBD1. CDR3 length equals 14 residues. Germline assignment: CDR1 SGHTS and CDR2 YDEGEE. Germline trimming cut 4 bases from V and 3 bases from J; bases unmatched to any gene: 6. CDR3 bases: TGTGCCAGCAGCAGAAGACAGGGGATCTACGAGCAGTACTTC. Its protein is CASSRRQGIYEQYF.

The J gene is TRBJ1-6, the V gene TRBV7-9; a weak D match, TRBD1 (5 bases). Germline V CDR1 and CDR2: SEHNR, FQNEAQ (reference sequence). This CDR3 comprises 13 residues. V lost 5 bases, J lost 15 bases, and 17 bases lay in between. CDR3 sequence (DNA): TGTGCCAGCAGCACCCGACAGTCTGGGGGCCTCCACTTT. It codes for CASSTRQSGGLHF.

This clone was observed a few times. The V and J genes are TRBV29-1 and TRBJ2-7, with TRBD1 matching over 10 bases. CDR3 size: 12 residues. V gave up 6 bases and J gave up 4 bases; unmatched junction bases: 3. The germline V gene has CDR1 SQVTM and CDR2 ANQGSEA. CDR3 sequence reads: CSVEDRGYEQYF. DNA for the CDR3: TGCAGCGTGGAGGACAGGGGGTACGAGCAGTACTTC.